The T cell receptor (beta chain) under discussion was sequenced for a study of shared clonotypes between healthy human individuals. Study outcomes and limitations: It was the few donors that limited the genetic and exposure-history diversity represented. Expectations were that clonotype sharing among donors would be affected by sequencing depth.

Trimming removed 3 bases at V and 3 bases at J, with 11 bases between. From germline, CDR1 is MDHEN and CDR2 SYDVKM. This CDR3 is 15 amino acids long. As regards this clone: The target antigen is unknown.

Clones were sequenced by immunoSEQ multiplex PCR, and TCRdb holds only the in-frame ones, with some missing. The data hold about 560,000 clones, with roughly four fifths observed a single time. The sample was PBMCs. This TCR derives from a woman aged 40-49 years in good health. Some clones in this sample may be carry-over from other donors' samples. The V gene is TRBV28, the J gene TRBJ2-2, with D possibly matching TRBD1 (5 bases). The CDR3 nucleotides read TGTGCCAGCAGTTTTCAAGGGGTAGACACCGGGGAGCTGTTTTTT. This gives the protein CASSFQGVDTGELFF.